This T cell receptor beta chain comes out of a study of regulatory T cells in long-lasting Graves disease. Study-level findings and limits: Repertoires from persistent disease leaned toward TRBV28, TRBJ1-2 and TRBJ2-5.

The table lists this clonotype with many counts. The target antigen is unknown. This CDR3 spans 17 amino acids. The junction had 8 bases not matched to a gene; V was cut back by 5 bases and J by 2 bases. Germline V lookup: CDR1 MNHEY, CDR2 SMNVEV (reference sequence). Investigators prepared the TCR beta libraries by applying iRepertoire HTBI primers and Arm-PCR of CDR3 regions. TCRdb re-derived calls from the multiplex PCR reads in MiXCR, one entry per CDR3 protein. The sample lists about 610,000 distinct CDR3 sequences, about 15% occurring once. As to time point: newly diagnosed GD, antithyroid drugs for less than 3 months. The TCR library was made from RNA extracted from PBMCs. The same specimen was also included in a second study, on T cells in Graves' hyperthyroidism and ophthalmopathy. This second study says: Ophthalmopathy could be told apart from stable hyperthyroidism with a 13 V-J model.

The sequenced sample was peripheral blood mononuclear cells (PBMCs), obtained at new diagnosis, from a patient treated with antithyroid drugs. The chain is built from TRBV27 and TRBJ2-3; 12 positions match TRBD2. The sequence was obtained from a man between 18 and 29 years old with Graves disease. The CDR3 DNA reads as TGTGCCAGCAGTCCCGGACTAGCGGGAAGTGACACAGATACGCAGTATTTT. Translation gives CASSPGLAGSDTDTQYF.